This record looks at one T cell receptor beta chain sequence and its context. Its antigen is unidentified. In germline, CDR1 is SNHLY, CDR2 FYNNEI. Trimming left V 8 bases short and J 6 bases short, with 20 bases between. The CDR3 covers 15 residues. The sample originates from a study of PD-1 blockade in classical Hodgkin lymphoma. Study-level information: Treatment was intravenous nivolumab, 3 mg/kg every 2 weeks, until progression.

Whole-study results and caveats: For complete responders, baseline diversity was comparable to that of newly diagnosed patients.

Specified time point: cycle 4 day 1 (C4D1), after 5 to 7 weeks of nivolumab. Following autologous stem cell transplantation, relapse occurred in every patient, and exposure to brentuximab vedotin varied. TCRdb's table, derived via immunoSEQ multiplex PCR, lists solely in-frame clones and lacks some. Among around 25,000 clones, more than 75% were seen once, and the ten largest hold approximately 20%. This rearrangement joins TRBV2 to TRBJ2-1, with D possibly TRBD2 on 6 matching bases. This TCR came from a human donor with classical Hodgkin lymphoma. This specimen was peripheral blood mononuclear cells (PBMCs), taken before the fourth cycle of nivolumab. This CDR3 is CASSLGGLSPNEQFF. For the CDR3, the DNA is TGTGCCAGCTCCCTCGGGGGTTTAAGCCCCAATGAGCAGTTCTTC.